Presented here are 25 T cell receptor beta chains from one specimen sequenced in a study of blood T cell repertoires in COVID-19. Sequencing was performed with immunoSEQ multiplex PCR; in TCRdb, only in-frame clones are kept and a portion is missing. The table records about 78,000 clones, around 90% of them present only once. Sequencing was performed on peripheral blood. All receptors derive from a woman aged 80 or older with active or convalescent COVID-19.

Only one count was recorded for this clone. The gene calls are TRBV4-2 and TRBJ1-6; 8 bases agree with TRBD1. V was pared by 1 base and J by 7 bases, with 3 bases of the junction left unmatched. CDR1 is LGHNA and CDR2 is YNFKEQ in the germline V gene. This CDR3 contains 15 residues. Here the CDR3 reads CASSQGQGANSPLHF. The CDR3 coding sequence is TGTGCCAGCAGCCAAGGTCAGGGGGCAAATTCACCCCTCCACTTT.

This rearrangement joins TRBV7-8 to TRBJ1-1; 10 bases are a match to TRBD1. This CDR3 region has 13 residues. V lost 5 bases to trimming and J lost 8 bases; unmatched junction nucleotides: 5. The germline gives CDR1 SGHVS, CDR2 FQNEAQ. In nucleotides, the CDR3 is TGTGCCAGCAGCCCCGGGACAGGGGCCGAAGCTTTCTTT. This codes for CASSPGTGAEAFF. Complete variable domain (other parts from reference TRBV7-8 and TRBJ1-1): GAGVSQSPRYKVAKRGQDVALRCDPISGHVSLFWYQQALGQGPEFLTYFQNEAQLDKSGLPSDRFFAERPEGSVSTLKIQRTQQEDSAVYLCASSPGTGAEAFFGQGTRLTVV.

V is TRBV3-1 (or the pseudogene TRBV3-2) and J is TRBJ2-5; D unclear. Trimming took off 2 bases at V and 5 bases at J, with 12 bases between the two ends. The CDR3 spans 14 residues. CDR1 LGHDT and CDR2 YNNKEL come from the germline V gene (reference sequence). The CDR3 sequence: CASSQNPGRETQYF. CDR3 coding DNA: TGTGCCAGCAGCCAAAACCCCGGCAGGGAGACCCAGTACTTC.

The chain carries TRBV27 and TRBJ1-2; D remains unclear. The CDR3 runs 13 residues. Germline V gene lookup returns CDR1 MNHEY and CDR2 SMNVEV (reference sequence). Trimming removed 4 bases from V and 7 bases from J, with 13 bases in between. The CDR3 DNA reads TGTGCCAGCAGTTCCCAACCTCCGAGTGGCTACACCTTC. Translated, it gives CASSSQPPSGYTF.

This clone came up once. The genes are TRBV7-2 and TRBJ1-1, with TRBD1 identical over 7 bases. Germline CDR1 is SGHTA and CDR2 is FQGNSA. The CDR3 spans 15 residues. V dropped 5 bases and J dropped 1; count of bases not matched to a gene: 7. In nucleotides, the CDR3 is TGTGCCAGCAGCCCACGACAGGGTGGGAACACTGAAGCTTTCTTT. Translated: CASSPRQGGNTEAFF.

This clone appeared a few times. This sequence joins TRBV19 and TRBJ2-7, with 11 bases matching TRBD2. CDR1 LNHDA and CDR2 SQIVND come from the germline V gene (reference sequence). V dropped 6 bases and J dropped 1; count of bases not matched to a gene: 5. CDR3 size: 15 residues. CDR3 region: CASSFSGRGSYEQYF. In DNA, the CDR3 is TGTGCCAGTAGCTTTAGCGGGAGGGGGTCCTACGAGCAGTACTTC. Supplemented by reference TRBV19 and TRBJ2-7, the full variable domain reads DGGITQSPKYLFRKEGQNVTLSCEQNLNHDAMYWYRQDPGQGLRLIYYSQIVNDFQKGDIAEGYSVSREKKESFPLTVTSAQKNPTAFYLCASSFSGRGSYEQYFGPGTRLTVT.

This chain connects TRBV6-6 to TRBJ2-1, with a possible D match to TRBD2 (6 bases). Germline CDR1 is MNHNY and CDR2 is SVGAGI (reference sequence). The CDR3 sequence is 16 residues long. V gave up 7 bases and J gave up 2 bases, with 18 bases separating them. The DNA of the CDR3 is TGTGCCAGCACCCGGACCCGGGAGATACCCTACAATGAGCAGTTCTTC. Encoded protein: CASTRTREIPYNEQFF.

This clone occurred a few times. The chain is built from TRBV10-1 and TRBJ2-1; a possible D gene is TRBD2 (7 bases). V was trimmed by 6 bases and J by 8 bases, leaving 20 bases between them. Per the germline V gene, CDR1 is WNHNN and CDR2 is SYGVQD (reference sequence). This CDR3 contains 15 residues. CDR3 protein: CASSKGGLGMDEQFF. The CDR3 nucleotides read TGCGCCAGCAGCAAGGGGGGGTTAGGAATGGATGAGCAGTTCTTC.

The genes are TRBV11-2 and TRBJ2-3, with TRBD2 matching 8 bases. Germline V gene sequence: CDR1 SGHAT, CDR2 FQNNGV. V shed 1 base, J shed 3 bases, and the junction held 0 bases outside the gene matches. This CDR3 has 14 amino acids. CDR3 protein: CASSLGGRTDTQYF. The CDR3 DNA reads as TGTGCCAGCAGCTTAGGCGGGAGGACAGATACGCAGTATTTT.

The genes are TRBV19 and TRBJ1-5; TRBD1 aligns across 11 bases. V shed 5 bases and J 0 bases; nucleotides not matched to a gene: 9. Germline values: CDR1 LNHDA, CDR2 SQIVND (reference sequence). This CDR3 is 18 amino acids long. CDR3 DNA: TGTGCCAGTAGTGACCGGACAGGGGGCCGATATAGCAATCAGCCCCAGCATTTT. This codes for CASSDRTGGRYSNQPQHF. Complete variable domain (other parts from reference TRBV19 and TRBJ1-5): DGGITQSPKYLFRKEGQNVTLSCEQNLNHDAMYWYRQDPGQGLRLIYYSQIVNDFQKGDIAEGYSVSREKKESFPLTVTSAQKNPTAFYLCASSDRTGGRYSNQPQHFGDGTRLSIL.

V usage is TRBV19 and J usage is TRBJ2-1, with 9 bases that match TRBD2. CDR1 and CDR2 (germline): LNHDA, SQIVND (reference sequence). With 0 bases clipped from V and 7 bases from J, the junction kept 10 bases outside the gene matches. This CDR3 is built from 17 residues. CDR3 DNA sequence: TGTGCCAGTAGTATAGAGGCCGGACTAGCGAGGCGTAATGAGCAGTTCTTC. This encodes CASSIEAGLARRNEQFF. Full variable domain (remainder filled in from reference TRBV19 and TRBJ2-1): DGGITQSPKYLFRKEGQNVTLSCEQNLNHDAMYWYRQDPGQGLRLIYYSQIVNDFQKGDIAEGYSVSREKKESFPLTVTSAQKNPTAFYLCASSIEAGLARRNEQFFGPGTRLTVL.

This clone was observed once. The gene calls are TRBV7-2 and TRBJ2-3; a possible D gene is TRBD2 (5 bases). The ends were cut back, 5 bases at V and 4 bases at J, with 16 bases in the middle. The CDR3 consists of 15 residues. Germline V CDR1 and CDR2: SGHTA, FQGNSA. The CDR3 DNA reads as TGTGCCAGCAGCCCTTACGACCTAGCATCAGATACGCAGTATTTT. This translates into CASSPYDLASDTQYF. The whole variable domain, filled in from reference TRBV7-2 and TRBJ2-3, reads GAGVSQSPSNKVTEKGKDVELRCDPISGHTALYWYRQSLGQGLEFLIYFQGNSAPDKSGLPSDRFSAERTGGSVSTLTIQRTQQEDSAVYLCASSPYDLASDTQYFGPGTRLTVL.

The chain carries TRBV6-5 and TRBJ1-4, with a tentative D call TRBD1 (5 bases). The CDR3 loop spans 13 amino acids. V lost 7 bases to trimming and J lost 5 bases, with 11 bases between them. CDR1 and CDR2 from the germline V gene are MNHEY and SVGAGI. The CDR3 loop reads CASIRGYNEKLFF. CDR3 DNA: TGTGCCAGCATAAGGGGTTACAATGAAAAACTGTTTTTT.

The chain links TRBV7-9 to TRBJ2-3, with D perhaps TRBD1 (5 bases). The V end lost 1 base, the J end lost 2 bases, and 10 bases lay between the germline ends. This CDR3 spans 15 amino acids. CDR1 is SEHNR and CDR2 is FQNEAQ in the germline V gene (reference sequence). The CDR3, as DNA: TGTGCCAGCAGCTTAGGACAGATATTCACAGATACGCAGTATTTT. Its protein product is CASSLGQIFTDTQYF.

The chain is built from TRBV3-1 (or the pseudogene TRBV3-2) and TRBJ1-5, with no clear D. Germline V gene lookup returns CDR1 LGHDT and CDR2 YNNKEL (reference sequence). The length of the CDR3 is 16 residues. V was shortened by 1 base and J by 6 bases, with 16 bases between the two germline ends. The CDR3 coding sequence is TGTGCCAGCAGCCAAGGAGGTGGGAGGGTAAGTCAGCCCCAGCATTTT. Translated: CASSQGGGRVSQPQHF.

This clone was seen a single time. The chain couples TRBV27 to TRBJ2-7; the match to TRBD1 covers 8 bases. Trimming took 0 bases from V and 5 from J; bases not matched to a gene: 0. The V gene's germline CDR1 is MNHEY and CDR2 SMNVEV (reference sequence). This CDR3 has 13 residues. For the CDR3, the DNA is TGTGCCAGCAGTTTATCGGACAGGGACGAGCAGTACTTC. This codes for CASSLSDRDEQYF.

The chain links TRBV7-2 to TRBJ1-1; 8 bases line up with TRBD1. The CDR3 is made up of 14 amino acids. With V trimmed by 5 bases and J by 2 bases, 4 bases remained unmatched. The germline gives CDR1 SGHTA, CDR2 FQGNSA. The CDR3 sequence is CASSDRGRNTEAFF. Written as DNA, the CDR3 is TGTGCCAGCAGCGACAGGGGCCGTAACACTGAAGCTTTCTTT.

This CDR3 is CASSSAGGLAKNIQYF. The CDR3 DNA is TGTGCCAGCAGCTCGGCAGGGGGCTTAGCCAAAAACATTCAGTACTTC. The chain combines TRBV5-4 with TRBJ2-4; 8 nucleotides match TRBD1. J lost 0 bases, V lost 3 bases, and 5 bases had no gene match. Germline CDR1 reads SGHNT; CDR2 reads YYREEE (reference sequence). The CDR3 extends over 16 amino acids.

This clone was observed once. The J gene is TRBJ1-2, the V gene TRBV5-1; weak D call: TRBD1 (5 bases). This CDR3 is 15 amino acids long. V was shortened by 5 bases and J by 0 bases, with 14 bases between the two germline ends. Per germline, CDR1 SGHRS and CDR2 YFSETQ. CDR3 sequence (DNA): TGCGCCAGCAGGTCGGGCCAGACAGCTAACTATGGCTACACCTTC. Residues: CASRSGQTANYGYTF. The variable domain in full, completed from reference TRBV5-1 and TRBJ1-2, reads KAGVTQTPRYLIKTRGQQVTLSCSPISGHRSVSWYQQTPGQGLQFLFEYFSETQRNKGNFPGRFSGRQFSNSRSEMNVSTLELGDSALYLCASRSGQTANYGYTFGSGTRLTVV.

The chain recombines TRBV28 with TRBJ2-3, with a tentative D call TRBD2 (5 bases). Germline lookup yields CDR1 MDHEN and CDR2 SYDVKM. The CDR3 runs 15 residues. V gave up 6 bases and J gave up 0 bases, with 13 bases separating them. In nucleotides, the CDR3 is TGTGCCAGCAGAGTCCGGGAATTAAGCACAGATACGCAGTATTTT. It translates to CASRVRELSTDTQYF.

The V call is TRBV4-3, the J call TRBJ2-2; 8 positions match TRBD1. The CDR3 runs 16 residues. The junction had 4 bases not matched to a gene; V was cut back by 2 bases and J by 2 bases. Germline V gene sequence: CDR1 LGHNA, CDR2 YSLEER. The CDR3 sequence: CASSQQGAGNTGELFF. Here the CDR3 DNA reads TGCGCCAGCAGCCAACAGGGGGCAGGCAACACCGGGGAGCTGTTTTTT.

The V gene is TRBV28, the J gene TRBJ2-3; 10 nucleotides agree with TRBD2. Germline V lookup: CDR1 MDHEN, CDR2 SYDVKM. The junction had 12 bases not matched to a gene; V was cut back by 5 bases and J by 1 base. The CDR3 contains 18 residues. This CDR3 is CASSPPGVLAGGTDTQYF. The CDR3 nucleotides read TGTGCCAGCAGTCCTCCGGGTGTTCTAGCGGGAGGCACAGATACGCAGTATTTT.

This clone was counted a single time. The CDR3 nucleotides are TGCAGCGCTGGAAGGGAGAGCTCCTACAATGAGCAGTTCTTC. It is translated as CSAGRESSYNEQFF. The chain employs TRBV29-1 and TRBJ2-1, with D possibly matching TRBD2 (5 bases). CDR1 and CDR2 from the germline V gene are SQVTM and ANQGSEA. Trimming shortened V by 7 bases and J by 0 bases, and 13 bases separated the two germline ends. This CDR3 is built from 14 residues.

V usage is TRBV28 and J usage is TRBJ2-3, with 7 bases lining up with TRBD1. This CDR3 is 15 amino acids long. In germline, CDR1 is MDHEN, CDR2 SYDVKM. Unmatched junction bases numbered 9, after V lost 3 bases and J lost 6 bases. The CDR3 nucleotides are TGTGCCAGCAGTTTGTTGGGAGTACAGGGGGATACGCAGTATTTT. Encoded protein: CASSLLGVQGDTQYF.

The CDR3 loop is CASSGPRGSSYEQYF. The CDR3 nucleotides are TGCGCCAGCAGCGGCCCCCGGGGAAGCTCCTACGAGCAGTACTTC. The chain recombines TRBV5-1 with TRBJ2-7, with a tentative D call TRBD2 (5 bases). Trimming removed 4 bases at V and 0 bases at J, with 14 bases between. CDR1 is SGHRS, CDR2 YFSETQ, per germline. The CDR3 extends over 15 amino acids.